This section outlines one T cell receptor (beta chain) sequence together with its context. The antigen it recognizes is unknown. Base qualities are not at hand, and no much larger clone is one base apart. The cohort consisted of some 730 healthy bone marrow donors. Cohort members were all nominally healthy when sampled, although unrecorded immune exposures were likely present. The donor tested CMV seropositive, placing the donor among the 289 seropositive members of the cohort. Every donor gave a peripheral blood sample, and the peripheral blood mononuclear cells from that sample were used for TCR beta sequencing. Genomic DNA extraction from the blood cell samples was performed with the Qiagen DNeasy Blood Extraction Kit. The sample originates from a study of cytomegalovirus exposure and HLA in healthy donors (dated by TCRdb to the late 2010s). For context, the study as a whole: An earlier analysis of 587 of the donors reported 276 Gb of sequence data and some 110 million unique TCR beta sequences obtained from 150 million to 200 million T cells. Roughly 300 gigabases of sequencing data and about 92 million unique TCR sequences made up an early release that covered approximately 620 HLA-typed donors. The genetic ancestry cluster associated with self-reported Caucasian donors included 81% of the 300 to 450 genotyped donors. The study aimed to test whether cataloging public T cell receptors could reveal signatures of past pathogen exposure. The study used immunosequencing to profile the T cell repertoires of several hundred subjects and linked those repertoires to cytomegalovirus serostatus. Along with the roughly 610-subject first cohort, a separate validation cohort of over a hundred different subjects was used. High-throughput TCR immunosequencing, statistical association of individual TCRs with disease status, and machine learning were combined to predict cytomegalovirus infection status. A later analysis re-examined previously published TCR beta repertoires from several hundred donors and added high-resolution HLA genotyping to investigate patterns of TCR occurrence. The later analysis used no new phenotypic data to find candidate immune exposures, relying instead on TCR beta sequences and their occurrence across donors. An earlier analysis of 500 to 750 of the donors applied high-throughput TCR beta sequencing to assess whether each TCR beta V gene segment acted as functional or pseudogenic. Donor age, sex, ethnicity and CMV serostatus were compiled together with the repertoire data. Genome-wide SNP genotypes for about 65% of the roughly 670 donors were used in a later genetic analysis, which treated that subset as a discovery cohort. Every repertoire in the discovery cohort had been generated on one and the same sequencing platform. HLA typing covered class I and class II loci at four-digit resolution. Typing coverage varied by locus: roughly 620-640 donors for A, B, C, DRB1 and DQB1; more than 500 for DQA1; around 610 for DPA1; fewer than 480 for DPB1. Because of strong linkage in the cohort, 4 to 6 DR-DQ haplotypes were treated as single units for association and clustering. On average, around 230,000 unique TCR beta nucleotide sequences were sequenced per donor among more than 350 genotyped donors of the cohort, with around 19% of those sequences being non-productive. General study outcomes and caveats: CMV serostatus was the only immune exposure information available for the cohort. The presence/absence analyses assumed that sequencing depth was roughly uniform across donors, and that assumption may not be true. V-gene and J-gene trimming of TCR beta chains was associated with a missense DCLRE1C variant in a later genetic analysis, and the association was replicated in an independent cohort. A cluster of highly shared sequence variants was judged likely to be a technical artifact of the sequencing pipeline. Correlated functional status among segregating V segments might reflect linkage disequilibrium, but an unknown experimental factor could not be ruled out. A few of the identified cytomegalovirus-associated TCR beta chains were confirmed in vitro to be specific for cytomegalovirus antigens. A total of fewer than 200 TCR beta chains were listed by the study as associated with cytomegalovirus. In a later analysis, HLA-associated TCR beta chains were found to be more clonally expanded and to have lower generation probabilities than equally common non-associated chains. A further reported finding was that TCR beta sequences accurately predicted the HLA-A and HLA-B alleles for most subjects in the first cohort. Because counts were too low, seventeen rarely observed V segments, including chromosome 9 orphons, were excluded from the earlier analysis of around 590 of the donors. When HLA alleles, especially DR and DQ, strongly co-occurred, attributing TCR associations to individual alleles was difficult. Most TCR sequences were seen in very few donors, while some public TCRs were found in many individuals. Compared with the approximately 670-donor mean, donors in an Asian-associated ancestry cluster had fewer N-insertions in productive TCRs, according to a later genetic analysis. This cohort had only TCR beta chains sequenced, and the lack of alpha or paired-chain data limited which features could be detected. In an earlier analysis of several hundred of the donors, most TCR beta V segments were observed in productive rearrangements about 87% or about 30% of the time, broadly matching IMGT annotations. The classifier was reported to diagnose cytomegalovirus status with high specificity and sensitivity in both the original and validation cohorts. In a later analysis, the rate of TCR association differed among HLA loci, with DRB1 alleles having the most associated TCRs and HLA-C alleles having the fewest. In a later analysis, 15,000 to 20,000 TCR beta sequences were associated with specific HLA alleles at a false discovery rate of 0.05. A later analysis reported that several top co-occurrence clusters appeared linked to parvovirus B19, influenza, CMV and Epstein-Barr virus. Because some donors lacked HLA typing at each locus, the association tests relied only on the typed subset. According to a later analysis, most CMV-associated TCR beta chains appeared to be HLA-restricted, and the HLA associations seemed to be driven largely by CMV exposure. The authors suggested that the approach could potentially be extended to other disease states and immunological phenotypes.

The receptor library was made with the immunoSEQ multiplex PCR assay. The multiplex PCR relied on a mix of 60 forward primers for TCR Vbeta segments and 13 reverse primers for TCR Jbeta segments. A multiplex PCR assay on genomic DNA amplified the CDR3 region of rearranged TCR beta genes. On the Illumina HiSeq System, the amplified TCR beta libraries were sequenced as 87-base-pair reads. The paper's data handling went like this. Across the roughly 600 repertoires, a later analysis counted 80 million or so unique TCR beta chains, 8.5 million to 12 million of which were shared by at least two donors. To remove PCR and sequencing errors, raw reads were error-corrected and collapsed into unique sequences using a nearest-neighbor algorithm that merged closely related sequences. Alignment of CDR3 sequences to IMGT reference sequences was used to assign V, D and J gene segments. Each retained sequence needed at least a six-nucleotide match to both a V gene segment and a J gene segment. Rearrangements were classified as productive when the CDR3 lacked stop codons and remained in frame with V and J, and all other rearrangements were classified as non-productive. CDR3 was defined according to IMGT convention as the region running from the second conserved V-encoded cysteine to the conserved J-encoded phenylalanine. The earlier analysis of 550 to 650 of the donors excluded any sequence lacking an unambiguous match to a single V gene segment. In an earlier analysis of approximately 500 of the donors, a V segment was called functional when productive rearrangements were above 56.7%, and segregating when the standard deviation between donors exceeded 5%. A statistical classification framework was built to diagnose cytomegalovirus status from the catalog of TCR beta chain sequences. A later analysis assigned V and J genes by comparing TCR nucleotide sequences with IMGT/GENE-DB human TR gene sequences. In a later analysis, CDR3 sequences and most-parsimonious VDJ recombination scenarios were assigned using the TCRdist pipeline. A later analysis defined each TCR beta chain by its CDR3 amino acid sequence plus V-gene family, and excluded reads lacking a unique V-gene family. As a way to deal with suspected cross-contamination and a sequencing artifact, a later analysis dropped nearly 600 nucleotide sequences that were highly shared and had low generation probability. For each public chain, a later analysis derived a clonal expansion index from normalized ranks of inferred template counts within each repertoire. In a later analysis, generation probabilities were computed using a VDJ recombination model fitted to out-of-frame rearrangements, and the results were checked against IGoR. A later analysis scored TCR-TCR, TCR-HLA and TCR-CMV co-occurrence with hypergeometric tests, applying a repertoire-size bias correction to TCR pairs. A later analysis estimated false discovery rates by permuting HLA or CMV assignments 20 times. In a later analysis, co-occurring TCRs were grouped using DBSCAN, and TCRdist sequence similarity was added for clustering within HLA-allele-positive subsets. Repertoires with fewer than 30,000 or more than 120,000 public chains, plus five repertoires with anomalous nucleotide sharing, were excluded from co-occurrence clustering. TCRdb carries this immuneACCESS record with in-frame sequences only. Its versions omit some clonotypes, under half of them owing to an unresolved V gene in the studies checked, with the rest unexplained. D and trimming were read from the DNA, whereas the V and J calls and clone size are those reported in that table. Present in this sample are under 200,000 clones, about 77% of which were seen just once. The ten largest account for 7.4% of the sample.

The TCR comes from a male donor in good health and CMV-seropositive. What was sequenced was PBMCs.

Read as DNA, the sequence is TGCGCCAGCAGCTTACAGGGTGAAGGCTACACCTTC. It codes for CASSLQGEGYTF. The sequence joins TRBV5-1 to TRBJ1-2, with a weak D call of TRBD1 (6 bases match). Deletion took 2 bases off V and 8 bases off J, with a span of 10 bases between the germline ends. The germline V gene yields SGHRS for CDR1 and YFSETQ for CDR2. There are 12 amino acids in the CDR3, from cysteine to phenylalanine inclusive. Just the 36-base CDR3 DNA is kept, in frame starting at base 1.